This T cell receptor (beta chain) was captured by sequencing in a study of CD8 T cells in ankylosing spondylitis (dated by TCRdb to the late 2010s). For the wider study: To find TCR variants linked to disease, the study profiled T cell receptor beta repertoires in ankylosing spondylitis patients and healthy donors. Peripheral blood was sampled, and synovial fluid was additionally collected from ankylosing spondylitis patients. The full study cohort comprised around 25 ankylosing spondylitis patients and 85 to 120 healthy donors.

Study-level results and caveats: Significant enrichment of the disease-linked clones was reported in matched synovial fluid samples from ankylosing spondylitis patients. Some motif variants had previously been reported in the synovial fluid and blood of reactive arthritis patients, which suggests shared mechanisms of disease initiation. Blood from ankylosing spondylitis patients appeared to be characterized by a TCR beta motif made up of several highly homologous amino acid variants. The disease-linked clones had a CD8+ phenotype and were found at relatively low frequencies in peripheral blood.

As regards this clonotype: The target of this receptor is not known. No qualities accompany the bases; no much larger clone lies one base away.

Sequencing instrument: Illumina HiSeq 2500. TCR beta libraries were prepared by quantitative 5'-RACE with molecular barcodes. Concerning the study's data processing: Disease-linked TCR variants were identified with a new computational method built on a probabilistic model of VDJ rearrangement. Using fastp at Q25 and MiXCR, TCRdb reprocessed the public reads and kept productive beta chains. CDR3 protein duplicates are merged, each entry listing the most common genes and DNA. The authors' filters were not applied to this entry. This sample comprises 200,000 to 300,000 distinct CDR3 sequences, roughly a quarter of them detected only once. Roughly 0.67% of the sample belongs to the ten largest clones. The receptor comes from a male donor with ankylosing spondylitis or in good health (not recorded which). The sample consisted of blood, either unsorted or a sorted T cell fraction (not recorded which).

CDR3 sequence: CASSPSLRTFNQPQHF. The DNA reads TGTGCCAGCTCACCCTCCCTTCGGACGTTCAATCAGCCCCAGCATTTT. This sequence uses TRBV18 and TRBJ1-5; no D gene can be assigned with confidence. V gives up 3 bases and J gives up 3 bases, and the segment between their germline ends measures 15 bases. Reading the germline V gene gives CDR1 KGHSH and CDR2 LQKENI. Inclusive of the bounding cysteine and phenylalanine, the CDR3 is 16 residues long. Only the CDR3 part of the read is kept: 48 bases, read in frame from the first base.